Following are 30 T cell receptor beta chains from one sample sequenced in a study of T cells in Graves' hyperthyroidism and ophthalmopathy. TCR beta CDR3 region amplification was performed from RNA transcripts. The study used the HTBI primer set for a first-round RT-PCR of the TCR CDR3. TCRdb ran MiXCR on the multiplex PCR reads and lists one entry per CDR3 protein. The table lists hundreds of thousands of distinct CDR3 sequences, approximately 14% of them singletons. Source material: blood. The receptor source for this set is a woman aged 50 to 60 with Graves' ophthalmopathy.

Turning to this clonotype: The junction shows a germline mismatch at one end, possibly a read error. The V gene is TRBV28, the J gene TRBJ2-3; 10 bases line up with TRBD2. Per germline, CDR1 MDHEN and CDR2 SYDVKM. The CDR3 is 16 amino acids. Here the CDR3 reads CASSSPAGGSSDTQCF. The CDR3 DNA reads TGTGCCAGCAGTTCGCCAGCGGGAGGGTCCTCAGATACGCAGTGTTTT.

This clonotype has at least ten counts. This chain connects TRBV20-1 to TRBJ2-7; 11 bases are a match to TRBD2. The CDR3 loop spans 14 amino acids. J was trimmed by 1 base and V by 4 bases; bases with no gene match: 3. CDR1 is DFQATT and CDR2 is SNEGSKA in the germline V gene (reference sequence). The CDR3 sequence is CSATLAGGSYEQYF. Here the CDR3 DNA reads TGCAGTGCTACTCTAGCGGGAGGATCCTACGAGCAGTACTTC.

The CDR3 region is CSVDPNEQFF. In DNA, the CDR3 is TGCAGCGTTGATCCGAATGAGCAGTTCTTC. The chain carries TRBV29-1 and TRBJ2-1; D is undetermined. V gave up 3 bases and J gave up 7 bases, with 4 bases separating them. Germline V lookup: CDR1 SQVTM, CDR2 ANQGSEA. CDR3 length: 10 amino acids.

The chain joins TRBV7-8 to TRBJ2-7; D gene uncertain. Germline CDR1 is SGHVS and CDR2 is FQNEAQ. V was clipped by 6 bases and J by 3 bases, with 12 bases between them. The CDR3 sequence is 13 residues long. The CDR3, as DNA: TGTGCCAGCAGTCCCGCAGTGGTCTACGAGCAGTACTTC. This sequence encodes CASSPAVVYEQYF.

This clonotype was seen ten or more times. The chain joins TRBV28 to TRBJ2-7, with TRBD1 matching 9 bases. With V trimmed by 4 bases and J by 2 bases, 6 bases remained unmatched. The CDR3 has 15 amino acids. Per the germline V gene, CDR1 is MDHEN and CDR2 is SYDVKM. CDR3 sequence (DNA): TGTGCCAGCAGTTCCTTTGGACAGGGGACCTACGAGCAGTACTTC. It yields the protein CASSSFGQGTYEQYF.

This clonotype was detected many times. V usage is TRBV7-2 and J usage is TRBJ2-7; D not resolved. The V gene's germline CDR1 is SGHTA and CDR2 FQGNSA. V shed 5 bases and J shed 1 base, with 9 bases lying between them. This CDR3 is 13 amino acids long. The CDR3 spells CASSETSSYEQYF. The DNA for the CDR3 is TGTGCCAGCAGCGAAACATCTTCCTACGAGCAGTACTTC.

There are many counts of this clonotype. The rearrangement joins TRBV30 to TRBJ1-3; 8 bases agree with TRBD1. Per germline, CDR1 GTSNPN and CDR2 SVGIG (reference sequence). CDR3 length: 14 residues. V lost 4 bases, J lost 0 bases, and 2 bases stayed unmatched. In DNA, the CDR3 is TGTGCCTGGAAGCAGGGGGCCTCTGGAAACACCATATATTTT. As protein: CAWKQGASGNTIYF.

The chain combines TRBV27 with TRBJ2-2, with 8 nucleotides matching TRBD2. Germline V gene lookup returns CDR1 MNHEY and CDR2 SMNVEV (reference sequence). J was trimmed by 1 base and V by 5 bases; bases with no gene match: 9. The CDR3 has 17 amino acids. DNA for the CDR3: TGTGCCAGCAGTGACAACGTTAGCGGGAAGAACACCGGGGAGCTGTTTTTT. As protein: CASSDNVSGKNTGELFF.

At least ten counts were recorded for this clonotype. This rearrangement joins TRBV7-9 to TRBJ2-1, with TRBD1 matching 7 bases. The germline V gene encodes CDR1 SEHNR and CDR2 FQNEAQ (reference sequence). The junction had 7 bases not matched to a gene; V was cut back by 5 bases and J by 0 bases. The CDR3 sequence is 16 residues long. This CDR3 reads CASSPKTGSSYNEQFF. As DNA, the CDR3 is TGTGCCAGCAGCCCAAAGACAGGGAGCTCCTACAATGAGCAGTTCTTC.

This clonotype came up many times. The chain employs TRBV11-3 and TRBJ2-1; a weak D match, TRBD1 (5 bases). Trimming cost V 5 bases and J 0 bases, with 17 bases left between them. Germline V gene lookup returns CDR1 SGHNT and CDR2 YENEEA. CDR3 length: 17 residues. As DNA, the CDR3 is TGTGCCAGCAGCCAAGGGCAGGGTGAAAGCTCCTACAATGAGCAGTTCTTC. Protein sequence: CASSQGQGESSYNEQFF.

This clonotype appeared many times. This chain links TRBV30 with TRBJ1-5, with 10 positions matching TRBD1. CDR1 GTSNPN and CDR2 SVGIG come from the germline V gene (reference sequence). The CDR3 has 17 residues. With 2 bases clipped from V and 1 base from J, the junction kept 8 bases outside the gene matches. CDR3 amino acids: CAWSQRTGGRSNQPQHF. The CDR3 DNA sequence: TGTGCCTGGAGTCAAAGGACAGGGGGAAGGAGCAATCAGCCCCAGCATTTT.

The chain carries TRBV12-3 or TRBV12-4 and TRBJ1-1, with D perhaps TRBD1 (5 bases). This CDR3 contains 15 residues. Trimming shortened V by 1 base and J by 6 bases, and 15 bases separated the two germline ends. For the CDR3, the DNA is TGTGCCAGCAGTTTAGTCTCTGTTACGGGGGCTGAAGCTTTCTTT. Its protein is CASSLVSVTGAEAFF.

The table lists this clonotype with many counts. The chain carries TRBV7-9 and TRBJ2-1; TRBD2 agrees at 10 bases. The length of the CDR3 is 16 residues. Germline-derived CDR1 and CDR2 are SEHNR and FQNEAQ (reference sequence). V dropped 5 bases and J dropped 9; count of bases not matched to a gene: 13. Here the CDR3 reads CASSPQIRTSGGEQFF. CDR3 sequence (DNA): TGTGCCAGCAGCCCACAGATACGGACTAGCGGCGGTGAGCAGTTCTTC.

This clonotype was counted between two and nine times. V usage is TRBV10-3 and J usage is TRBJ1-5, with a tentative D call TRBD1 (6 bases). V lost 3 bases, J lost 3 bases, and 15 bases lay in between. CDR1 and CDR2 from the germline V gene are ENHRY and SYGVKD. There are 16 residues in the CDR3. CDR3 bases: TGTGCCATCAGTGATTGGCAGGGGAGTCTCAATCAGCCCCAGCATTTT. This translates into CAISDWQGSLNQPQHF.

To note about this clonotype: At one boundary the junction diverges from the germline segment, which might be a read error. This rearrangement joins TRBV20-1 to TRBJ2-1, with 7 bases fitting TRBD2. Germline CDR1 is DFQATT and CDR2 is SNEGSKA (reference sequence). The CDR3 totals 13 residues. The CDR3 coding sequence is TGCAGTACTAGAGCGGGATTGGGCAATGAGCAGTTCTTC. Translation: CSTRAGLGNEQFF.

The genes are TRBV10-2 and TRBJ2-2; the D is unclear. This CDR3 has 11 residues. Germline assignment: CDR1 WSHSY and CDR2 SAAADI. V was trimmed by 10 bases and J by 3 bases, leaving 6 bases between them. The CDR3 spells CATSHTGELFF. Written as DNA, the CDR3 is TGCGCCACCTCCCACACCGGGGAGCTGTTTTTT.

The DNA of the CDR3 is TGTGCCAGCAGCCGGCGGGATGGGGCCGGGGAGCTGTTTTTT. This gives the protein CASSRRDGAGELFF. The chain combines TRBV12-3 or TRBV12-4 with TRBJ2-2, with D perhaps matching TRBD2 (6 bases). The CDR3 contains 14 residues. The V end lost 6 bases, the J end lost 6 bases, and 14 bases lay between the germline ends.

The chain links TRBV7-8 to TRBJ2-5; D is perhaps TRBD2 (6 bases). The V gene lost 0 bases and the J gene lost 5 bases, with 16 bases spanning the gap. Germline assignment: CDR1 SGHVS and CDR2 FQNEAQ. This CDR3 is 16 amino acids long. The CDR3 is CASSLAADGGVETQYF. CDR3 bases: TGTGCCAGCAGCTTAGCGGCGGACGGGGGTGTGGAGACCCAGTACTTC.

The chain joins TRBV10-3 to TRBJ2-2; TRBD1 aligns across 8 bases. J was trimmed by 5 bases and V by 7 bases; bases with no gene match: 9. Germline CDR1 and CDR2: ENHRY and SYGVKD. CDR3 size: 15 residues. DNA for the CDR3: TGTGCCATCAAGAACAGGGGGTCACAGACCGGGGAGCTGTTTTTT. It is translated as CAIKNRGSQTGELFF.

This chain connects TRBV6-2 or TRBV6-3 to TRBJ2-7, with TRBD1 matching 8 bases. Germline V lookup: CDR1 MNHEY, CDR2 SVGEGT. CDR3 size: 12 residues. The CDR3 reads CVVRDRSYEQYF. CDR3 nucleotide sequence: TGTGTAGTCCGGGACAGGTCCTACGAGCAGTACTTC.

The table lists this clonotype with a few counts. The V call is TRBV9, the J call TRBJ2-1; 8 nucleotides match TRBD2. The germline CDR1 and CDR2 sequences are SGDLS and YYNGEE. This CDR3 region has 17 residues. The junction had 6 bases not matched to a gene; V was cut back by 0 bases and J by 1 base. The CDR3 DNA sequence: TGTGCCAGCAGCGTAGGTATTACGGGAGGGTCCTACAATGAGCAGTTCTTC. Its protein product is CASSVGITGGSYNEQFF.

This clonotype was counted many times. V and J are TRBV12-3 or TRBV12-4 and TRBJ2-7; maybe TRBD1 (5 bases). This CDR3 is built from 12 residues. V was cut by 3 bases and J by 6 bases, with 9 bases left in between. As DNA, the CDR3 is TGTGCCAGCAGTTTTCAGGGTGGCGAGCAGTACTTC. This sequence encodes CASSFQGGEQYF.

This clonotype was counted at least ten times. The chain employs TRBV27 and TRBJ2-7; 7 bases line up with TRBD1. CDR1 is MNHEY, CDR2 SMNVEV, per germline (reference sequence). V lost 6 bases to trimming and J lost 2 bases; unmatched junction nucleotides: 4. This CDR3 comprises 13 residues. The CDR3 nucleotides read TGTGCCAGCAGCTTAAGGGGGCCCTACGAGCAGTACTTC. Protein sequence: CASSLRGPYEQYF.

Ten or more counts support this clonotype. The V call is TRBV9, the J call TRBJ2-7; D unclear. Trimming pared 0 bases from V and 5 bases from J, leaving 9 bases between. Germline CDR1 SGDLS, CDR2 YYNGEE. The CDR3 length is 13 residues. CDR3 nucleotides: TGTGCCAGCAGCGTAGGAGTCAGCAACGAGCAGTACTTC. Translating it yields CASSVGVSNEQYF.

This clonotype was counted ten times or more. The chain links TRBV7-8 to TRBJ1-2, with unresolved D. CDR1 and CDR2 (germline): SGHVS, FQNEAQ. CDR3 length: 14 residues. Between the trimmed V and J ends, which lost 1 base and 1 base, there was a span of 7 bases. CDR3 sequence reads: CASSLGGNNYGYTF. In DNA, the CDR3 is TGTGCCAGCAGCTTAGGCGGGAATAACTATGGCTACACCTTC. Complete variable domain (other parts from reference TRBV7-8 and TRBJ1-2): GAGVSQSPRYKVAKRGQDVALRCDPISGHVSLFWYQQALGQGPEFLTYFQNEAQLDKSGLPSDRFFAERPEGSVSTLKIQRTQQEDSAVYLCASSLGGNNYGYTFGSGTRLTVV.

The CDR3 nucleotides are TGTGCCAGCAGTATCGGGCAGGGCCATAACTATGGCTACACCTTC. Its translation is CASSIGQGHNYGYTF. J is TRBJ1-2 and V is TRBV6-1; D is possibly TRBD1 (5 bases). Trimming pared 5 bases from V and 1 base from J, leaving 14 bases between. Germline CDR1 is MNHNS and CDR2 is SASEGT. This CDR3 region has 15 residues.

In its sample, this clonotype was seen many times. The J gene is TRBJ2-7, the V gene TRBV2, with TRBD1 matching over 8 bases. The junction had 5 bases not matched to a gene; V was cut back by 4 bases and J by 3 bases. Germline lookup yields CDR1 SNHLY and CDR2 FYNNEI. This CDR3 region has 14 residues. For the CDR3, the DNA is TGTGCCAGCAGTGCACGAGACAGGGGCTACGAGCAGTACTTC. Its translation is CASSARDRGYEQYF.

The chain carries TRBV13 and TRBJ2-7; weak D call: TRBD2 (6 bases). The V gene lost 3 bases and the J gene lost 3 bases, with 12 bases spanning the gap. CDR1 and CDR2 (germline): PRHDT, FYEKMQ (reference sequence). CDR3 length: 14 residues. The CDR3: CASSFGSRSYEQYF. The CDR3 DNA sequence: TGTGCCAGCAGCTTCGGGAGTAGGAGCTACGAGCAGTACTTC.

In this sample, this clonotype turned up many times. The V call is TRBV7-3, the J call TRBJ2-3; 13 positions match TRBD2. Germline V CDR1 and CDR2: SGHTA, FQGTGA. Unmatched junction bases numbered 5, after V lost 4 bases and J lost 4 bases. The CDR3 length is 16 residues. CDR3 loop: CASSWTSGSTADTQYF. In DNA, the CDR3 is TGTGCCAGCAGCTGGACTAGCGGGAGTACCGCAGATACGCAGTATTTT.

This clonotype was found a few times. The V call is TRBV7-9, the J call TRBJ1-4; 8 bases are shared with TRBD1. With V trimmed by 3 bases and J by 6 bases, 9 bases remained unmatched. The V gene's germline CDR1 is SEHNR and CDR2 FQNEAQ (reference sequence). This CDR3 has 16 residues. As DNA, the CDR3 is TGTGCCAGCAGCTTTCCTTGGACAGGGAAGGATGAAAAACTGTTTTTT. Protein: CASSFPWTGKDEKLFF.